This entry concerns a single T cell receptor (beta chain). Data came from immunoSEQ multiplex PCR; TCRdb stores just in-frame clones and leaves some out. Here the sample spans some 240,000 clones, roughly 80% being singletons. The sample originates from a study of blood T cell repertoires in COVID-19. The V gene lost 1 base and the J gene lost 0 bases, with 6 bases spanning the gap. Germline V lookup: CDR1 LNHNV, CDR2 YYDKDF (reference sequence). The CDR3 runs 15 residues. The clonotype comes from a man younger than 40 with acute COVID-19. This chain uses TRBV15 with TRBJ2-2; D remains ambiguous. The sequencing sample was made of PBMCs or T cells enriched from blood (not recorded which). The CDR3, as DNA: TGTGCCACCAGCAGAGGACAAACGAACACCGGGGAGCTGTTTTTT. Protein sequence: CATSRGQTNTGELFF.